The subject of this entry is one TCR beta chain. This clone was observed once. Its antigen is currently not known. Base qualities are missing; no much larger clone stands one base away. Patients with autoimmune disease history or receiving systemic immunosuppression were excluded from the trial. In every dose cohort, peripheral blood was drawn for TCR sequencing at baseline, cycle 4 day 1, and cycle 7 day 1. Samples came from an open-label, multicenter, first-in-human phase I dose-escalation trial of ivuxolimab. Adults with locally advanced or metastatic melanoma, renal cell, hepatocellular, or head and neck squamous cell carcinoma were enrolled in the trial. CD4+ and CD8+ T cells were sorted separately from peripheral blood before TCR sequencing. The data originate from a study of OX40 agonist ivuxolimab in advanced cancers. In the study overall: The costimulatory receptor OX40 (CD134) was targeted by ivuxolimab, a fully human IgG2 agonistic monoclonal antibody. Intravenous ivuxolimab was administered to patients every 2 weeks at six dose levels: 0.01, 0.1, 0.3, 1.5, 3 and 10 mg/kg. The paper describes the monotherapy dose-escalation part (N of about 52 patients) of the phase I trial of ivuxolimab. Partial responses were achieved by three dose-escalation patients, of whom one had hepatocellular carcinoma and two had cutaneous melanoma. Of the approximately 54 patients in dose escalation, about 20 had hepatocellular carcinoma, some 15 had melanoma, 9 had renal cell carcinoma and 9 had head and neck cancer. In the dose-escalation cohort, 70% to 90% of patients were male, and the mean age was 60 years with a range of about 20 to 79. Peripheral TCRbeta sequencing aimed to test whether ivuxolimab altered TCR sequence diversity and caused clonal T-cell expansion. Patients were allowed to have had prior anti-PD-1, anti-PD-L1 or anti-CTLA-4 therapy, and 40% to 45% of the dose-escalation patients had been treated with checkpoint inhibitors. Broader findings and caveats from the paper: After ivuxolimab, expanded clones were on average more numerous among CD8+ T cells than among CD4+ T cells. Which antigens the clonally expanded peripheral T cells were specific for was not determined. In the 0.1-3.0 mg/kg groups, partial responders had among the lowest normalized peripheral clonal expansion, particularly in CD8+ T cells. Low levels of normalized T-cell clonal expansion were also seen in some patients who did not respond. At doses of 0.1 to 3.0 mg/kg, clonal expansion of both CD4+ and CD8+ T cells in blood was seen between baseline and week 6.

Genomic DNA was isolated from the sorted cells so that the TCRbeta CDR3 region could be sequenced. The immunoSEQ Assay was used to sequence the TCRbeta CDR3 regions. TCRdb carries this immuneACCESS record with in-frame sequences only. Its versions omit some clonotypes, under half of them owing to an unresolved V gene in the studies checked, with the rest unexplained. The sample table shows over 85,000 clones, and roughly 87% are seen once. The ten largest account for 0.27% of the sample. The germline V gene sets CDR1 to SGHTA and CDR2 to FQGNSA. V and J are trimmed by 1 base and 4 bases, and the gene matches miss 5 bases of the junction. Reading from cysteine to phenylalanine, the CDR3 counts 15 amino acids. Only the CDR3 DNA is retained, 45 bases long and in frame from the first base.

Sequenced here: CD4+ or CD8+ T cells sorted from blood, sampled in a trial of the OX40 agonist ivuxolimab. The TCR was taken from an adult with an advanced solid tumor such as melanoma, head and neck, liver or kidney cancer. In this chain, TRBV7-2 is recombined with TRBJ2-3; 7 bases in the junction line up with TRBD2. In nucleotides, the sequence is TGTGCCAGCAGCTTAGGCGGGAGAGTGGCAGATACGCAGTATTTT. Its protein product is CASSLGGRVADTQYF.